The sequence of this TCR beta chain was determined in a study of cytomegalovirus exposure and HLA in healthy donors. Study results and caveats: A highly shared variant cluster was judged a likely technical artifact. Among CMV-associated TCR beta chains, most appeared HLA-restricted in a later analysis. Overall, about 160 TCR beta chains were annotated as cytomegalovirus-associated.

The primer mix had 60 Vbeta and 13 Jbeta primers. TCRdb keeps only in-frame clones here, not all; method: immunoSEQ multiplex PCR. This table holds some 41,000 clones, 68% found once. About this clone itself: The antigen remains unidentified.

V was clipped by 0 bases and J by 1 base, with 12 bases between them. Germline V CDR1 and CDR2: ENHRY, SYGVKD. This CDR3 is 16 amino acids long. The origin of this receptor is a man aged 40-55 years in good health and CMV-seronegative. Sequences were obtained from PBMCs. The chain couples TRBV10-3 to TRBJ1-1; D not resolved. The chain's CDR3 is CAISESAGFGNTEAFF. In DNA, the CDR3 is TGTGCCATCAGTGAGTCAGCGGGATTTGGGAACACTGAAGCTTTCTTT.